This T cell receptor (beta chain) is from a study of shared clonotypes between healthy human individuals. The germline gives CDR1 SEHNR, CDR2 FQNEAQ (reference sequence). The trim removed 5 bases at V and 4 bases at J, leaving 7 bases unmatched. There are 16 residues in the CDR3. Profiled with immunoSEQ multiplex PCR; TCRdb holds only in-frame clones, not every one. This table has fewer than 850,000 clones, about nine tenths appearing once. Both CD45RO+ cells and CCR7-negative CD45RA+ TemRA cells were combined to make up CD8 memory. This chain joins TRBV7-9 and TRBJ1-4; 10 nucleotides align to TRBD1. This sequence originates from a man aged 18-30 years in good health. Some clones in this sample may be carry-over from other donors' samples. The sample was memory CD8+ T cells from PBMCs. Subset denoted: CD45RO+ cells pooled with CCR7-negative TemRA cells. The CDR3 is CASSGDRGLNNEKLFF. CDR3 nucleotides: TGTGCCAGCAGCGGAGACAGGGGGCTTAATAATGAAAAACTGTTTTTT.